Following are 24 T cell receptor beta chains from one sample sequenced in a study of T cells after yellow fever vaccination. TCRdb re-analysed the 5' RACE reads in MiXCR, keeping a single row per CDR3 protein. The repertoire includes 150,000 to 200,000 distinct CDR3 sequences, around 8.5% of them detected once, and roughly 40% sits in the top ten. Sequenced material: CD8+ T cells sorted from PBMCs, taken 45 days after the yellow fever booster vaccination. The receptor set was obtained from a young man who received the YFV17D yellow fever vaccine.

The sample holds a few counts of this clonotype. V usage is TRBV3-1 and J usage is TRBJ2-1, with a weak D call TRBD1 (6 bases). The germline V and J ends were trimmed by 2 bases and 4 bases, with 9 bases remaining between them. Germline V lookup: CDR1 LGHDT, CDR2 YNNKEL (reference sequence). The CDR3 contains 14 residues. The CDR3 sequence is CASSQPDRYNEQFF. The CDR3 DNA follows: TGTGCCAGCAGCCAACCGGACAGATACAATGAGCAGTTCTTC.

CDR3 DNA sequence: TGTGCCAGCAGCCCCCGGACAGGAAGAAAAAAACTGTTTTTT. It specifies CASSPRTGRKKLFF. The genes are TRBV5-8 and TRBJ1-4; 7 bases align to TRBD1. Germline-derived CDR1 and CDR2 are SGHTS and YDEGEE. The V and J ends lost 4 bases and 9 bases, in that order; junction bases with no gene match: 9. This CDR3 spans 14 amino acids.

The CDR3 protein is CASESGVQYF. DNA for the CDR3: TGTGCCAGCGAAAGTGGAGTGCAGTACTTC. The V and J genes are TRBV28 and TRBJ2-7, with no clear D. Germline assignment: CDR1 MDHEN and CDR2 SYDVKM. V lost 8 bases to trimming and J lost 9 bases, with 11 bases between them. CDR3 length equals 10 residues.

This clonotype was observed a few times. The chain joins TRBV6-5 to TRBJ2-1, with TRBD2 matching 10 bases. The CDR3 contains 15 residues. The germline V gene encodes CDR1 MNHEY and CDR2 SVGAGI. V lost 1 base, J lost 8 bases, and 5 bases stayed unmatched. The CDR3 loop is CASSYLSLAGDEQFF. CDR3 sequence (DNA): TGTGCCAGCAGTTACTTGAGCCTAGCGGGGGATGAGCAGTTCTTC.

V is TRBV7-9 and J is TRBJ2-5; perhaps TRBD1 as D (5 bases). The CDR3 covers 14 residues. Looked up from germline, CDR1 is SEHNR and CDR2 is FQNEAQ (reference sequence). V was trimmed by 5 bases and J by 5 bases, leaving 15 bases between them. The CDR3: CASSPRRWGETQYF. The CDR3 DNA sequence: TGTGCCAGCAGCCCCCGTCGATGGGGCGAGACCCAGTACTTC.

The genes are TRBV21-1 and TRBJ1-4; the D segment call TRBD1 is taken from the table without a DNA check. TRBV21-1 corresponds to a pseudogene. This CDR3 contains 15 residues. For the CDR3, the DNA is TGTGCCAGCAGGAACGCGGGACAGGGAAATGAAAAACTGTTTTTT. As protein: CASRNAGQGNEKLFF.

There are a few counts of this clonotype. This rearrangement joins TRBV4-1 to TRBJ2-1; D call uncertain. The length of the CDR3 is 15 residues. V shed 0 bases and J shed 9 bases, with 15 bases lying between them. The germline V gene encodes CDR1 MGHRA and CDR2 YSYEKL. In DNA form, the CDR3 reads TGCGCCAGCAGCCAAGATCTCGGGCTCTCCGGTGAGCAGTTCTTC. It yields the protein CASSQDLGLSGEQFF.

This clonotype was counted only a few times. This chain joins TRBV9 and TRBJ2-7; perhaps TRBD1 as D (6 bases). This CDR3 spans 13 amino acids. Per the germline V gene, CDR1 is SGDLS and CDR2 is YYNGEE. Between the trimmed V and J ends, which lost 7 bases and 5 bases, there was a span of 16 bases. The CDR3 DNA reads as TGTGCCAGCGGGAGAGGCAGGGGTGACGAGCAGTACTTC. Translated, it gives CASGRGRGDEQYF.

This clonotype was seen more than once but under ten times. The V and J genes are TRBV13 and TRBJ2-2, with no clear D. Germline CDR1 and CDR2: PRHDT and FYEKMQ (reference sequence). This CDR3 is 12 amino acids long. The V and J ends lost 7 bases and 2 bases respectively, with 5 bases between them. The CDR3 DNA is TGTGCCAGCACCGACAACACCGGGGAGCTGTTTTTT. Residues: CASTDNTGELFF.

This clonotype was seen only a few times. This chain's CDR3 is CASSHDRVETQYF. Written as DNA, the CDR3 is TGTGCCAGCAGCCATGACAGGGTAGAGACCCAGTACTTC. V gene TRBV7-2 combines with J gene TRBJ2-5, with 7 bases matching TRBD1. Germline CDR1 SGHTA, CDR2 FQGNSA. The trim removed 5 bases at V and 4 bases at J, leaving 4 bases unmatched. The CDR3 loop spans 13 amino acids.

This clonotype was found many times. Here the CDR3 DNA reads TGCAGCGTTCTGTGGGGGAGACAAGAGACCCAGTACTTC. Translated, it gives CSVLWGRQETQYF. The chain recombines TRBV29-1 with TRBJ2-5; D may be TRBD1 or TRBD2 (5 bases each). The germline V gene has CDR1 SQVTM and CDR2 ANQGSEA. Trimming shortened V by 5 bases and J by 2 bases, and 12 bases separated the two germline ends. The CDR3 has 13 amino acids.

V gene TRBV29-1 combines with J gene TRBJ1-3; D may be TRBD1 (6 bases). Germline V lookup: CDR1 SQVTM, CDR2 ANQGSEA. The CDR3 extends over 16 amino acids. V was shortened by 0 bases and J by 1 base, with 13 bases between the two germline ends. CDR3 coding DNA: TGCAGCGTTGAAGATCCGACAGGTAGATCTGGAAACACCATATATTTT. Translating gives CSVEDPTGRSGNTIYF.

The gene calls are TRBV13 and TRBJ1-1, with 11 nucleotides matching TRBD1. The ends lost 5 bases at V and 7 bases at J; junction bases unmatched: 9. The CDR3 spans 15 residues. Germline assignment: CDR1 PRHDT and CDR2 FYEKMQ (reference sequence). The CDR3 coding sequence is TGTGCCAGCAGCCTATTCGGACAGGGGGCGAGTGAAGCTTTCTTT. Translated, it gives CASSLFGQGASEAFF.

This clonotype showed up many times. The chain joins TRBV4-1 to TRBJ2-7; D is possibly TRBD1 or TRBD2 (6 bases each). The germline gives CDR1 MGHRA, CDR2 YSYEKL. Between the trimmed V and J ends, which lost 1 base and 6 bases, there was a span of 13 bases. The CDR3 contains 14 residues. CDR3 DNA: TGCGCCAGCAGCCAAGGAGTAGGGGGGCTCGAGCAGTACTTC. This sequence encodes CASSQGVGGLEQYF.

This CDR3 reads CASSLGHAQPQHF. The CDR3 DNA reads as TGTGCCAGCAGTCTCGGACACGCACAGCCCCAGCATTTT. The chain couples TRBV12-3 or TRBV12-4 to TRBJ1-5, with TRBD1 as a possible D gene (5 bases). The CDR3 spans 13 residues. V lost 5 bases, J lost 7 bases, and 12 bases lay in between.

J is TRBJ1-6 and V is TRBV3-1, with no clear D. Germline V gene lookup returns CDR1 LGHDT and CDR2 YNNKEL (reference sequence). V dropped 2 bases and J dropped 4 bases, with 6 bases sitting between them. The CDR3 consists of 14 residues. CDR3 residues: CASSQLQYNSPLHF. CDR3 DNA sequence: TGTGCCAGCAGCCAATTACAGTATAATTCACCCCTCCACTTT.

This CDR3 is CASSLSSRDEQFF. The CDR3 DNA is TGCGCCAGCAGCCTTTCGAGCCGGGATGAGCAGTTCTTC. The V and J genes are TRBV4-1 and TRBJ2-1; D unresolved. Germline V gene lookup returns CDR1 MGHRA and CDR2 YSYEKL. This CDR3 contains 13 residues. Trimming removed 4 bases from V and 8 bases from J, with 12 bases in between.

This clonotype was counted only a few times. The J gene is TRBJ1-5, the V gene TRBV4-3, with a tentative D call TRBD1 (6 bases). V was pared by 2 bases and J by 0 bases, with 14 bases between. Germline-derived CDR1 and CDR2 are LGHNA and YSLEER. The CDR3 runs to 17 residues. The CDR3: CASSQSPGQYSNQPQHF. The CDR3 nucleotides read TGCGCCAGCAGCCAAAGTCCAGGACAGTATAGCAATCAGCCCCAGCATTTT.

This clonotype was counted between two and nine times. The CDR3 loop reads CASSPRDKSSYEQYF. For the CDR3, the DNA is TGCGCCAGCAGCCCTCGAGACAAGAGCTCCTACGAGCAGTACTTC. The V and J genes are TRBV4-1 and TRBJ2-7; D remains unclear. Deletions cut 4 bases from V and 0 bases from J, with 13 bases between. The CDR3 loop spans 15 amino acids. In germline, CDR1 is MGHRA, CDR2 YSYEKL.

This clonotype was recorded a few times. The rearrangement uses TRBV9 and TRBJ2-5; TRBD2 agrees at 11 bases. CDR3 size: 15 residues. Germline assignment: CDR1 SGDLS and CDR2 YYNGEE. The V and J ends lost 3 bases and 2 bases, in that order; junction bases with no gene match: 3. This CDR3 is CASSGLAGGQETQYF. The CDR3 DNA is TGTGCCAGCAGCGGCCTAGCGGGGGGACAAGAGACCCAGTACTTC.

The rearrangement uses TRBV9 and TRBJ1-3, with D unresolved. V dropped 1 base and J dropped 0 bases, with 14 bases sitting between them. The CDR3 totals 17 residues. CDR1 is SGDLS, CDR2 YYNGEE, per germline. CDR3: CASSVQEGSGSGNTIYF. The CDR3 DNA sequence: TGTGCCAGCAGCGTACAGGAAGGGAGTGGCTCTGGAAACACCATATATTTT.

The chain carries TRBV6-2 or TRBV6-3 and TRBJ2-7; D uncertain. This CDR3 contains 13 residues. Germline-derived CDR1 and CDR2 are MNHEY and SVGEGT. The V end was cut by 6 bases, the J end by 3 bases, with 12 bases between. The CDR3 protein is CASSPTPDYEQYV. The CDR3 DNA follows: TGTGCCAGCAGCCCCACTCCTGACTACGAGCAGTACGTC.

This clonotype came up a few times. This sequence joins TRBV12-3 or TRBV12-4 and TRBJ2-1; D gene uncertain. V was trimmed by 5 bases and J by 5 bases, leaving 10 bases between them. The CDR3 is 13 amino acids. The CDR3 DNA is TGTGCCAGCAGTACGACCGGCGACAATGAGCAGTTCTTC. This gives the protein CASSTTGDNEQFF.

This clonotype was seen only a few times. The rearrangement joins TRBV27 to TRBJ2-1; 12 bases fit TRBD2. Per the germline V gene, CDR1 is MNHEY and CDR2 is SMNVEV (reference sequence). J was trimmed by 6 bases and V by 5 bases; bases with no gene match: 14. The CDR3 length is 18 residues. The CDR3 loop is CASSKTSGGASPFNEQFF. CDR3 DNA: TGTGCCAGCAGTAAGACTAGCGGGGGAGCCTCTCCCTTCAATGAGCAGTTCTTC.